This T cell receptor (beta chain) was recovered during a study of blood T cell repertoires in COVID-19. At the level of the study: Spain, Italy and the United States supplied samples that represented acute and convalescent COVID-19. PBMCs, B-cell-depleted T cells, or T cells were the source of the cDNA or gDNA that made up the material.

Germline lookup yields CDR1 LNHDA and CDR2 SQIVND (reference sequence). The ends lost 6 bases at V and 5 bases at J; junction bases unmatched: 3. The CDR3 runs 13 residues. Original handling: It was from reference gene primer amplification that nucleated cell counts were estimated. Using immunoSEQ multiplex PCR, the repertoire was profiled, and TCRdb retains in-frame clones only, with some absent. V, J and clone size derive from that table, while D and trimming were established from the DNA sequence. The sample has under 200,000 clones, around nine tenths seen once. Seattle cases were enrolled at active infection and followed longitudinally.

The chain uses TRBV19 and TRBJ1-2; 10 nucleotides agree with TRBD1. The sequence was collected from a man aged 55 to 69 with COVID-19, enrolled during active disease. Sequencing was done on a sample of peripheral blood. CDR3 residues: CASRPGQGYGYTF. The CDR3 bases are TGTGCCAGTAGGCCGGGACAGGGGTATGGCTACACCTTC.